The 24 T cell receptor beta chains in this list originate from one sample, sequenced in a study of STAT5B mutations in CD4+ large granular lymphocyte leukemia. Assay used: immunoSEQ multiplex PCR; TCRdb lists only in-frame clones, some missing. There are tens of thousands of clones in the sample; roughly three quarters occur only once, and less than 2% lies in the top ten. Sequenced input: CD4+ T cells from blood buffy coats. These receptors were collected from a human donor in good health.

The chain joins TRBV20-1 to TRBJ1-4, with a possible D match to TRBD1 (5 bases). Germline V gene lookup returns CDR1 DFQATT and CDR2 SNEGSKA (reference sequence). V lost 3 bases, J lost 8 bases, and 7 bases lay in between. CDR3 length equals 11 residues. The CDR3, as DNA: TGCAGTGCTAGGGGGGTGGAAAAACTGTTTTTT. Translation gives CSARGVEKLFF.

The gene calls are TRBV6-6 and TRBJ2-3, with D hard to call. There are 16 residues in the CDR3. V lost 0 bases and J lost 3, with 13 bases in between. The V gene's germline CDR1 is MNHNY and CDR2 SVGAGI (reference sequence). CDR3 coding DNA: TGTGCCAGCAGTTACTCGATGGGGTCGCAGACAGATACGCAGTATTTT. It encodes CASSYSMGSQTDTQYF.

The chain carries TRBV19 and TRBJ2-1, with 8 bases aligning to TRBD1. The CDR3 covers 14 residues. Germline CDR1 and CDR2: LNHDA and SQIVND (reference sequence). Unmatched junction bases numbered 2, after V lost 4 bases and J lost 3 bases. CDR3 sequence (DNA): TGTGCCAGTAGTACCGGGACAGGCTACAATGAGCAGTTCTTC. It encodes CASSTGTGYNEQFF.

This clone was counted between two and nine times. This chain joins TRBV19 and TRBJ1-5; D is unresolved. CDR1 is LNHDA and CDR2 is SQIVND in the germline V gene (reference sequence). Trimming took off 5 bases at V and 5 bases at J, with 10 bases between the two ends. CDR3 length equals 13 residues. The CDR3 region is CASSRTVDQPQHF. The DNA of the CDR3 is TGTGCCAGTAGTCGGACTGTCGATCAGCCCCAGCATTTT.

The CDR3 loop is CASSEEFREPYNEQFF. The CDR3 DNA is TGTGCCAGCAGTGAAGAATTTAGGGAACCATACAATGAGCAGTTCTTC. The genes are TRBV6-1 and TRBJ2-1; no clear D gene. V lost 1 base and J lost 4, with 14 bases in between. This CDR3 comprises 16 residues. The V gene's germline CDR1 is MNHNS and CDR2 SASEGT.

The chain joins TRBV6-4 to TRBJ2-4, with 8 bases that match TRBD1. Looked up from germline, CDR1 is MRHNA and CDR2 is SNTAGT. V shed 7 bases, J shed 0 bases, and the junction held 8 bases outside the gene matches. The CDR3 totals 16 residues. The chain's CDR3 is CASTRDRQLAKNIQYF. CDR3 coding DNA: TGTGCCAGCACCCGGGACAGGCAATTAGCCAAAAACATTCAGTACTTC.

This chain links TRBV6-6 with TRBJ1-1; D not resolved. CDR1 and CDR2 from the germline V gene are MNHNY and SVGAGI (reference sequence). The ends were cut back, 0 bases at V and 2 bases at J, with 10 bases in the middle. The CDR3 consists of 15 residues. The chain's CDR3 is CASSYSIQTNTEAFF. The CDR3 nucleotides read TGTGCCAGCAGTTACTCGATACAGACTAACACTGAAGCTTTCTTT.

V is TRBV13 and J is TRBJ2-3; 14 nucleotides match TRBD2. The CDR3 is made up of 17 amino acids. The ends lost 4 bases at V and 6 bases at J; junction bases unmatched: 9. Germline CDR1 and CDR2: PRHDT and FYEKMQ (reference sequence). This CDR3 reads CASSSGTSGGWGDTQYF. CDR3 nucleotides: TGTGCCAGCAGCTCGGGGACTAGCGGGGGATGGGGGGATACGCAGTATTTT.

The CDR3 nucleotides are TGTGCCAGCTCCGTGGGGTTGAGGACTGAAGCTTTCTTT. Its translation is CASSVGLRTEAFF. This chain joins TRBV6-6 and TRBJ1-1; D is ambiguous. Germline lookup yields CDR1 MNHNY and CDR2 SVGAGI (reference sequence). V gave up 8 bases and J gave up 5 bases, with 15 bases separating them. This CDR3 has 13 residues.

The V and J genes are TRBV4-2 and TRBJ2-4; D is perhaps TRBD2 (5 bases). The ends were cut back, 0 bases at V and 6 bases at J, with 9 bases in the middle. This CDR3 is built from 14 residues. From germline, CDR1 is LGHNA and CDR2 YNFKEQ. CDR3 coding DNA: TGTGCCAGCAGCCAAGATTCGGGAACAAACATTCAGTACTTC. Translation gives CASSQDSGTNIQYF.

The rearrangement joins TRBV19 to TRBJ1-6, with 9 nucleotides matching TRBD1. From germline, CDR1 is LNHDA and CDR2 SQIVND (reference sequence). This CDR3 spans 15 amino acids. V gave up 6 bases and J gave up 5 bases; unmatched junction bases: 5. The CDR3 nucleotides are TGTGCCAGTAGGCGCCGGGACAGGGATAATTCACCCCTCCACTTT. Translation gives CASRRRDRDNSPLHF.

The V gene is TRBV28, the J gene TRBJ1-1; no clear D gene. V shed 6 bases and J shed 4 bases, with 12 bases lying between them. Germline V CDR1 and CDR2: MDHEN, SYDVKM. CDR3 length: 13 residues. The CDR3 here is CASRELTSTEAFF. The CDR3 nucleotides are TGTGCCAGCAGGGAACTCACCAGCACTGAAGCTTTCTTT.

This chain joins TRBV2 and TRBJ2-1; no definite D call. CDR3 size: 12 residues. The V end lost 7 bases, the J end lost 0 bases, and 4 bases lay between the germline ends. The germline V gene encodes CDR1 SNHLY and CDR2 FYNNEI. CDR3 nucleotides: TGTGCCAGCACTTCCTCCTACAATGAGCAGTTCTTC. Encoded protein: CASTSSYNEQFF.

Written as DNA, the CDR3 is TGTGCCAGCAGCTTGGGTCAGGAAGCGCTTGGCTACACCTTC. Amino acid sequence: CASSLGQEALGYTF. The chain links TRBV5-4 to TRBJ1-2; the D is unclear. CDR3 length equals 14 residues. Germline V gene lookup returns CDR1 SGHNT and CDR2 YYREEE (reference sequence). V gave up 0 bases and J gave up 7 bases, with 13 bases separating them.

J is TRBJ1-3 and V is TRBV2; D uncertain. Trimming shortened V by 5 bases and J by 0 bases, and 11 bases separated the two germline ends. The CDR3 length is 15 residues. Germline CDR1 SNHLY, CDR2 FYNNEI. The CDR3 bases are TGTGCCAGCAGTCCCGGGCCCAGCTCTGGAAACACCATATATTTT. This translates into CASSPGPSSGNTIYF.

The chain couples TRBV7-9 to TRBJ2-3, with D possibly being TRBD2 (6 bases). V was clipped by 4 bases and J by 7 bases, with 9 bases between them. Per germline, CDR1 SEHNR and CDR2 FQNEAQ (reference sequence). This CDR3 has 12 amino acids. The CDR3 DNA sequence: TGTGCCAGCAGCTCGGACTACAATACGCAGTATTTT. Its translation: CASSSDYNTQYF.

V usage is TRBV7-9 and J usage is TRBJ2-5; D assignment may be TRBD1 or TRBD2 (6 bases each). CDR1 SEHNR and CDR2 FQNEAQ come from the germline V gene (reference sequence). Trimming shortened V by 8 bases and J by 2 bases, and 15 bases separated the two germline ends. This CDR3 is built from 14 residues. Here the CDR3 reads CASRRGAQQETQYF. The CDR3 region has the DNA TGTGCCAGCCGAAGGGGGGCCCAACAAGAGACCCAGTACTTC.

This sequence joins TRBV7-2 and TRBJ2-3, with 11 bases that match TRBD2. CDR1 is SGHTA and CDR2 is FQGNSA in the germline V gene. The CDR3 consists of 16 residues. V trimming: 5 bases; J trimming: 2 bases; junction bases outside the gene matches: 6. CDR3 in DNA: TGTGCCAGCAGCCCTCGACTAGCGGGATACACAGATACGCAGTATTTT. Encoded protein: CASSPRLAGYTDTQYF.

This rearrangement joins TRBV7-2 to TRBJ2-1; a possible D gene is TRBD1 (6 bases). There are 15 residues in the CDR3. Germline V lookup: CDR1 SGHTA, CDR2 FQGNSA. Between the trimmed V and J ends, which lost 5 bases and 2 bases, there was a span of 13 bases. Here the CDR3 DNA reads TGTGCCAGCAGCAGCACCGGGACAACCTACAATGAGCAGTTCTTC. This translates into CASSSTGTTYNEQFF.

The chain is built from TRBV18 and TRBJ1-1; the D gene is possibly TRBD1 (5 bases). There are 15 residues in the CDR3. V was trimmed by 3 bases and J by 3 bases, leaving 14 bases between them. The V gene's germline CDR1 is KGHSH and CDR2 LQKENI. The CDR3 reads CASSPSRQPDTEAFF. The DNA for the CDR3 is TGTGCCAGCTCACCCTCTCGACAGCCCGACACTGAAGCTTTCTTT. The full variable domain, completed using reference TRBV18 and TRBJ1-1, is NAGVMQNPRHLVRRRGQEARLRCSPMKGHSHVYWYRQLPEEGLKFMVYLQKENIIDESGMPKERFSAEFPKEGPSILRIQQVVRGDSAAYFCASSPSRQPDTEAFFGQGTRLTVV.

This chain connects TRBV9 to TRBJ2-1, with 8 bases aligning to TRBD2. V shed 3 bases, J shed 3 bases, and the junction held 5 bases outside the gene matches. Germline V gene lookup returns CDR1 SGDLS and CDR2 YYNGEE. The CDR3 contains 15 residues. CDR3 sequence: CASSAAGADYNEQFF. CDR3 DNA sequence: TGTGCCAGCAGCGCAGCGGGGGCCGACTACAATGAGCAGTTCTTC.

This chain joins TRBV2 and TRBJ1-6; 8 bases fit TRBD1. The CDR3 sequence is 13 residues long. Germline V lookup: CDR1 SNHLY, CDR2 FYNNEI. J lost 5 bases, V lost 7 bases, and 1 base had no gene match. In nucleotides, the CDR3 is TGTGCCAGCACGGGACAGGATAATTCACCCCTCCACTTT. Translating it yields CASTGQDNSPLHF.

The DNA for the CDR3 is TGTGCCAGCAGCCCGACAGCGAACACTGAGCAGTTCTTC. Its protein is CASSPTANTEQFF. V gene TRBV6-5 combines with J gene TRBJ2-1; D may be TRBD1 (5 bases). V gave up 6 bases and J gave up 9 bases, with 15 bases separating them. The CDR3 is 13 residues long. Germline V gene sequence: CDR1 MNHEY, CDR2 SVGAGI.

This chain connects TRBV29-1 to TRBJ2-6; 7 nucleotides match TRBD1. CDR3 length: 16 amino acids. CDR1 SQVTM and CDR2 ANQGSEA come from the germline V gene. J gave up 0 bases and V 7 bases, and 9 bases lay outside the gene matches. The CDR3 bases are TGCAGCGCCCTGACAGGGACCCGCTCTGGGGCCAACGTCCTGACTTTC. Protein sequence: CSALTGTRSGANVLTF.